This paragraph covers one T cell receptor (beta chain) sequence. The antigen remains undetermined. This sample was included in a study of blood T cells in healthy people across ages. Findings and limits, study-wide: Those diversity estimates obtained from one million T cells were thought to be underestimates. Strong correlation linked observed beta diversity and percent naive T cells. Leaving the PBMCs unsorted stopped any conclusive comparison of naive versus antigen-experienced cells.

Deletions cut 5 bases from V and 10 bases from J, with 12 bases between. The CDR3 is 13 residues long. The germline gives CDR1 SEHNR, CDR2 FQNEAQ (reference sequence). Every sample yielded at least 6.5 million isolated PBMCs. Through a sample-barcoded 5' primer and a J-beta primer mix, a second PCR was run for roughly 7 to 11 cycles. A single record per CDR3 protein comes from TCRdb applying MiXCR to the 5' RACE reads. The data show under 1 million distinct CDR3 sequences, with around 42% seen just once and approximately 20% held by the top ten. The gene calls are TRBV7-9 and TRBJ1-6; possibly TRBD1 for D (6 bases). The sample comprised blood. The receptor was isolated from a man between 60 and 70 years old in good health. For the CDR3, the DNA is TGTGCCAGCAGCGGAAACGGGGGCTCACCCCTCCACTTT. Residues: CASSGNGGSPLHF.